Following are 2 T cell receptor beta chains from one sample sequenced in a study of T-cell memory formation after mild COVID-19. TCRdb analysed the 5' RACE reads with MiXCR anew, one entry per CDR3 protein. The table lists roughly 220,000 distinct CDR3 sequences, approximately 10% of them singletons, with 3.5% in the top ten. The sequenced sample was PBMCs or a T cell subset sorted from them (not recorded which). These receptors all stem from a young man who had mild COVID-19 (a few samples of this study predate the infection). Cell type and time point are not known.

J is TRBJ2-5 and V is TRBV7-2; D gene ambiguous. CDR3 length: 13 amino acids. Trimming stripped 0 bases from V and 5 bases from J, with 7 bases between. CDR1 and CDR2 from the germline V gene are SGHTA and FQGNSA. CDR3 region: CASSLAQSETQYF. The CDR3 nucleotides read TGTGCCAGCAGCTTAGCGCAATCGGAGACCCAGTACTTC.

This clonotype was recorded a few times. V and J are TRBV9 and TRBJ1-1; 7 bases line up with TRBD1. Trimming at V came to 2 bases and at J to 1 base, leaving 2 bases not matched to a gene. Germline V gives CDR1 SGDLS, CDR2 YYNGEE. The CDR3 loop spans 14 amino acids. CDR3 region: CASSVTGENTEAFF. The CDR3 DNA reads TGTGCCAGCAGCGTTACAGGGGAGAACACTGAAGCTTTCTTT. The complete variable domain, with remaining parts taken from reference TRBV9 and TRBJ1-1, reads DSGVTQTPKHLITATGQRVTLRCSPRSGDLSVYWYQQSLDQGLQFLIQYYNGEERAKGNILERFSAQQFPDLHSELNLSSLELGDSALYFCASSVTGENTEAFFGQGTRLTVV.